This T cell receptor (beta chain) was identified during a study of shared clonotypes between healthy human individuals (dated by TCRdb to 2018 to 2021). Concerning the study at large: Two women and three men aged 18 to 49 years were included in the cohort. To increase sequencing depth and limit assay-specific biases, different laboratories used diverse techniques to prepare libraries and sequence TCR repertoires. Per donor, three plates each were used for CD4 naive and CD4 memory, two for CD8 naive, and one for CD8 memory. Leukapheresis yielded between about 0.85 and 10 billion PBMCs per donor. The study deeply sequenced blood TCR repertoires of about five healthy adults to estimate repertoire size and the extent of clonotype sharing between individuals.

For this clone: This clone's antigen is unknown. Nothing much larger sits one base from this clone, and base qualities are not available.

Using the deep immunoSEQ assay, TCR CDR3 regions were amplified from genomic DNA by multiplex PCR. Extracted genomic DNA from each cell subset was distributed evenly across all wells of several immunoSEQ 96-well plates, and each plate was treated as a replicate. Each replicate PCR for sorted subsets received approximately 200 ng genomic DNA, equal to about 30,000 T cell genomes. Purified libraries were measured with a Qubit 3.0 fluorometer, size-checked on a Bioanalyzer 2100, and measured again with the KAPA Library Quantification kit. Every immunoSEQ 96-well plate was sequenced on a separate single-read 150-cycle Illumina NextSeq 550 flow cell. The original pipeline was this. Because the immunoSEQ output held only junctional sequences and lacked quality scores, the filtering could not match the filtering applied to full-length reads. To assign V/J genes and CDR3, sequences were annotated against IMGT germline references using PyIR, a Python wrapper for IgBLAST v1.9. Reads were filtered out if the reads had weak V/J assignments (E-value above 1e-6), no CDR3, stop codons, out-of-frame junctions, or ambiguous translated residues. V3J clonotypes were defined by identical inferred V gene, J gene, and CDR3 amino acid sequence. The percentage overlap between two repertoires was calculated by dividing the number of shared unique clonotypes by the size of the smaller repertoire. Richness of each repertoire was evaluated using RTK rarefaction, the Chao1 estimator, and Recon v2.1 estimates of unobserved clonotypes. Generation probabilities for all TCRbeta clonotypes obtained by the gDNA method from a handful of donors were computed using OLGA. The immuneACCESS repertoire file appears here via TCRdb, limited to in-frame rearrangements. These files lack a portion of the clones; in checked studies, under half of the deficit traces to unresolved V genes, and the cause of the others is not known. V, J and clone size are those of that table, while D and trimming were read from the DNA. The sample table shows some 2.4 million clones, and roughly 93% are seen once. Of the sample, approximately 0.37% falls within the top ten clones.

What the research found in general, with its limitations: Only blood was sampled, and tissue TCR repertoires likely differ from those in blood. Rarefaction of sorted-subset datasets indicated incomplete sequencing despite the large sequencing depth. Compared with non-shared clonotypes, the clonotypes found in all four sorted-subset donors had higher generation probabilities. Because the study included a small number of donors, the genetic and exposure-history diversity represented was limited. Across four donors, roughly 5.4% of naive CD4, 3% to 3.5% of naive CD8, about 2.3% of memory CD4, and approximately 0.42% of memory CD8 clonotypes were shared. Based on pairwise subsampling, the degree of clonotype sharing among donors was expected to be affected by sequencing depth. Naive subsets generally had larger estimated clonotype richness than memory subsets.

The CDR3 contains 15 residues, cysteine and phenylalanine counted. The CDR3 DNA has 45 bases and is translated from base 1. Taken from the germline V gene, the CDR1 and CDR2 loops are SGHTA and FQGNSA. Trimming takes 1 base from V and 4 bases from J, and the germline ends sit 12 bases apart. Donors were healthy HIV-negative adults with no recently reported acute infections or vaccinations. Every donor was a Caucasian adult living in Nashville, Tennessee, USA. CD4+ T cells were enriched by magnetic negative selection; naive cells were then positively selected on CD45RA, and the negative fraction formed the memory subset. Blood was collected by leukapheresis, and PBMCs were isolated by Ficoll-Histopaque density gradient centrifugation and then cryopreserved in liquid nitrogen vapor phase. Analytical flow cytometry was used to check the purity and quantity of each magnetically sorted T cell population. Genomic DNA was isolated from each sorted fraction and quantified by UV absorbance on a Nanodrop 2000c.

This chain is built from TRBV7-2 and TRBJ2-3, with the D gene not clear enough to name. The clonotype was recovered from a man younger than 35 in good health. Some clones in this sample may be carry-over from other donors' samples. Sequenced input: naive CD4+ T cells from PBMCs. Taken with the paper, the label for cell subset or site translates to: CD45RA+ positively selected. DNA sequence: TGTGCCAGCAGCTTAGTGGGCCAGCGCCCAGATACGCAGTATTTT. Protein translation: CASSLVGQRPDTQYF.